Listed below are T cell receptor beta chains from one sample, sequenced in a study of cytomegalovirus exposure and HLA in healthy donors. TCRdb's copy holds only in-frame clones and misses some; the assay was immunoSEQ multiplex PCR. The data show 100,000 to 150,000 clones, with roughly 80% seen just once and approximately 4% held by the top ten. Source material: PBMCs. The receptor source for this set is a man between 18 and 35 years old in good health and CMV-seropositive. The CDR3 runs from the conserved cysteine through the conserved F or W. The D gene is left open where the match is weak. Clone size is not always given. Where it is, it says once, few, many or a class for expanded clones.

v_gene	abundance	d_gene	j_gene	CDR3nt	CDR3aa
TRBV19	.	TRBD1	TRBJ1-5	TGTGCCAGTAGTACCAACGACAGGGAATCTCAGCCCCAGCATTTT	CASSTNDRESQPQHF
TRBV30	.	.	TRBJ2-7	TGTGCCTGGAAAAAGGGGGGGAGGGCGCTAACCTCCTACGAGCAGTACTTC	CAWKKGGRALTSYEQYF
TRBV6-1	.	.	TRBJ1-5	TGTGCCAGCAGTCACAGAAATCAGCCCCAGCATTTT	CASSHRNQPQHF
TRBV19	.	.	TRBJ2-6	TGTGCCAGTAGTATAACGGGCCAGGGTGGGGCCAACGTCCTGACTTTC	CASSITGQGGANVLTF
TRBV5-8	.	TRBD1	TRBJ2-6	TGTGCCAGCAGCTTGGTCCACAGGGGGAAATCTGGGGCCAACGTCCTGACTTTC	CASSLVHRGKSGANVLTF
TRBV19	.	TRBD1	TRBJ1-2	TGTGCCACCCTTGACAGGGCTGCCTATGGCTACACCTTC	CATLDRAAYGYTF
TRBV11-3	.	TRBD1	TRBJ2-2	TGTGCCAGCAGCTCAAAACAGGGGTTCGGGACCGGGGAGCTGTTTTTT	CASSSKQGFGTGELFF
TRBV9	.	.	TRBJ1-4	TGTGCCAGCAGCGGCGGAGCGGAGGGCACTAATGAAAAACTGTTTTTT	CASSGGAEGTNEKLFF
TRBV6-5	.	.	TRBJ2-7	TGTGCCAGCAGTTACAGTATCCGGGGGTCCGGTTACGAGCAGTACTTC	CASSYSIRGSGYEQYF
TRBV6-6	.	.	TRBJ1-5	TGTGCCAGCAGTAGAGGGGGAATACAGCCCCAGCATTTT	CASSRGGIQPQHF
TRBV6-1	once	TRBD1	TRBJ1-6	TGTGCCAGTAGTGGGACAGGGGATAATTCACCCCTCCACTTT	CASSGTGDNSPLHF
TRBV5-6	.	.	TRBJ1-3	TGTGCCAGCAGCGCGGAACAGGGTGCTGGAAACACCATATATTTT	CASSAEQGAGNTIYF
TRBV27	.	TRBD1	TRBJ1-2	TGTGCCAGCAGCCTTACGATGGAAGACAGGGGGCGAAACTATGGCTACACCTTC	CASSLTMEDRGRNYGYTF
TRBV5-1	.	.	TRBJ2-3	TGCGCCAGCAGCGTAACCCAATCGGTAGATACGCAGTATTTT	CASSVTQSVDTQYF
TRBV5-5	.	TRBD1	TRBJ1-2	TGTGCCAGCAGTTCTACAGGGGGTAACTATGGCTACACCTTC	CASSSTGGNYGYTF
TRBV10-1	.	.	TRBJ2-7	TGCGCCAGCAGTGAGTCCGGGGGTTGGGAGCAGTACTTC	CASSESGGWEQYF
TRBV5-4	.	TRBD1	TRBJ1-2	TGTGCCAGCAGCCTTATAGCAGGGGGCTATGGCTACACCTTC	CASSLIAGGYGYTF
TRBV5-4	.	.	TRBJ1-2	TGTGCCAGCAGCTTGGAGGGCAGGAGGAGCTATGGCTACACCTTC	CASSLEGRRSYGYTF
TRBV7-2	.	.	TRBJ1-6	TGTGCCAGCAGCTTAATGGACGGGGGAGGGAATTCACCCCTCCACTTT	CASSLMDGGGNSPLHF
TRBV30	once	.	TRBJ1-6	TGTGCCTGGAGTGTTAAAGGGGGTTTCGGTTCACCCCTCCACTTT	CAWSVKGGFGSPLHF
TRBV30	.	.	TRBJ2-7	TGTGCCTGGAGGGAAGATGACAGTCCCTACGAGCAGTACTTC	CAWREDDSPYEQYF
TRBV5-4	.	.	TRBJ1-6	TGTGCCAGCAGCTTAAAAGAAGGACTGTATAATTCACCCCTCCACTTT	CASSLKEGLYNSPLHF
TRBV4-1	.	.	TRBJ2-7	TGCGCCAGCAGCCAAACGGTGACCCTGGGAGGCGAGCAGTACTTC	CASSQTVTLGGEQYF
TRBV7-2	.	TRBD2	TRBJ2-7	TGTGCCAGCAGCCACGGACTAGCGGGCGAGCAGTACTTC	CASSHGLAGEQYF
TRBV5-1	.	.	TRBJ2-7	TGCGCCAGCAGCTTGGGACTGGATGCTGCCTACGAGCAGTACTTC	CASSLGLDAAYEQYF
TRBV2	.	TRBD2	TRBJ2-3	TGTGCCAGCATGGGGGCGGGGGGACAAGATACGCAGTATTTT	CASMGAGGQDTQYF
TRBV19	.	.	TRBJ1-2	TGTGCCAGTAGTGCCGGGGGTGGCTATGGCTACACCTTC	CASSAGGGYGYTF
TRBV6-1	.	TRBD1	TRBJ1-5	TGTGCCAGCCACGACAGGGTAAATCAGCCCCAGCATTTT	CASHDRVNQPQHF
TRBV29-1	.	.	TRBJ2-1	TGCAGCGGGGGGAGGGGGGGGTACAATGAGCAGTTCTTC	CSGGRGGYNEQFF
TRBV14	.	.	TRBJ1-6	TGTGCCTCTGGGCTTATCTCGAATTCACCCCTCCACTTT	CASGLISNSPLHF
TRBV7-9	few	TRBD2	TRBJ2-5	TGTGCCAGCAGCCCCGACGCGGGAGACCAAGAGACCCAGTACTTC	CASSPDAGDQETQYF
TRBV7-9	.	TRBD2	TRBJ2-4	TGTGCCAGCAGCCTCGGGGGGGCTGCCAAAAACATTCAGTACTTC	CASSLGGAAKNIQYF